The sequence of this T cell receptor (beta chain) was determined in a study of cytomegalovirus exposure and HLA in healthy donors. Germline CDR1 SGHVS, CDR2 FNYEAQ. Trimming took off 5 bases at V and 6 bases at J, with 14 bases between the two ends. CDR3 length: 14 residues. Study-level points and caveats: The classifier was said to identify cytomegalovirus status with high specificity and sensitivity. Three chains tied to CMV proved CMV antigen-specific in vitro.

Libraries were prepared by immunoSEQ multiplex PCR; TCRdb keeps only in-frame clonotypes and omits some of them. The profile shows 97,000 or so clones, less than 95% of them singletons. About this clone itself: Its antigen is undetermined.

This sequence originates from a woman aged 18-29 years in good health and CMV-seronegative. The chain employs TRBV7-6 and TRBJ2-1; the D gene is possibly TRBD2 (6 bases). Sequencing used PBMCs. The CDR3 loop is CASSVGTFGNEQFF. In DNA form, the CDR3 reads TGTGCCAGCAGCGTCGGGACTTTCGGCAATGAGCAGTTCTTC.